Listed below are T cell receptor beta chains from one sample, sequenced in a study of radiotherapy plus CTLA-4 blockade in lung cancer. Sequenced by immunoSEQ multiplex PCR; TCRdb stores in-frame clones only, minus some. This sample yields 75,000 to 100,000 clones, of which around 88% are seen a single time; under 5.5% belongs to the top ten. The sequencing here drew on peripheral blood, taken from a patient treated with radiotherapy plus ipilimumab. These TCRs come from a human donor with non-small cell lung cancer that progressed on radiotherapy plus ipilimumab. Each CDR3 is given with its conserved first and last residue.

>TRBV13
CASSLGLVGDYEQYF
>TRBV5-6
CASSLLTGVTNTEAFF
>TRBV13
CASSPPGSAYEQYF
>TRBV28
CASRPRGRPYEQYF
>TRBV6-1
CASSAGASVSGNTIYF
>TRBV27
CASSGQVPTDTQYF
>TRBV27
CASSLYASGLYNEQFF
>TRBV7-9
CASSFGTASTYEQYF
>TRBV19
CASSIRGQGGEQYF
>TRBV10-2
CASLTGSGEAFF
>TRBV6-1
CASSEASYEQYF
>TRBV2
CASSESGPRAGQASSTDTQYF
>TRBV27
CASSRTGGGGELFF
>TRBV10-3
CAISPHTGELFF
>TRBV6-1
CASSPRQGGNTEAFF
>TRBV5-1
CASSFEGYIYGYTF